One and the same sample provided the 8 T cell receptor beta chains below, sequenced in a study of CD8+ T cells in alopecia areata. CD4+ cells from 4 to 6 patients were sorted into CD25+CD127- cells. cDNA serving as the sequencing template came from extracted, reverse transcribed RNA. Some clones are missing from TCRdb's copy, which holds only in-frame ones; the method was immunoSEQ multiplex PCR. Of about 14,000 clones listed, roughly 54% are singletons. The sequencing input was CD4+ Tregs sorted from blood. These receptors were taken from a human donor with alopecia areata.

V usage is TRBV7-8 and J usage is TRBJ2-7; no definite D call. The CDR3 runs to 12 residues. Trimming shortened V by 2 bases and J by 4 bases, and 6 bases separated the two germline ends. Germline V gene lookup returns CDR1 SGHVS and CDR2 FQNEAQ. CDR3 loop: CASSLLLYEQYF. The CDR3 bases are TGTGCCAGCAGCTTACTCCTGTACGAGCAGTACTTC.

This clone was recorded a few times. The chain carries TRBV11-3 and TRBJ1-1; TRBD1 matches at 9 bases. The CDR3 has 18 amino acids. J was trimmed by 8 bases and V by 0 bases; bases with no gene match: 16. Germline V gene sequence: CDR1 SGHNT, CDR2 YENEEA. The CDR3 loop is CASSLDWGQGGSSTEAFF. The DNA for the CDR3 is TGTGCCAGCAGCTTAGATTGGGGACAGGGTGGGTCCTCGACCGAAGCTTTCTTT.

The gene calls are TRBV6-5 and TRBJ2-2; D may be TRBD1 or TRBD2 (5 bases each). This CDR3 region has 14 residues. The germline gives CDR1 MNHEY, CDR2 SVGAGI. V was clipped by 6 bases and J by 5 bases, with 13 bases between them. The CDR3: CASRPGLFTGELFF. In nucleotides, the CDR3 is TGTGCCAGCAGGCCGGGGCTCTTTACCGGGGAGCTGTTTTTT.

There are a few counts of this clone. The rearrangement links TRBV7-9 to TRBJ1-1; D is ambiguous. V was cut by 2 bases and J by 0 bases, with 7 bases left in between. The germline gives CDR1 SEHNR, CDR2 FQNEAQ (reference sequence). The CDR3 covers 14 residues. CDR3 residues: CASSLMGLNTEAFF. The CDR3 nucleotides are TGTGCCAGCAGCTTAATGGGCCTGAACACTGAAGCTTTCTTT. Using reference TRBV7-9 and TRBJ1-1 for the parts outside the CDR3, the full variable domain is DTGVSQNPRHKITKRGQNVTFRCDPISEHNRLYWYRQTLGQGPEFLTYFQNEAQLEKSRLLSDRFSAERPKGSFSTLEIQRTEQGDSAMYLCASSLMGLNTEAFFGQGTRLTVV.

The rearrangement joins TRBV27 to TRBJ2-1; the D is unclear. The CDR3 sequence is 16 residues long. V was trimmed by 5 bases and J by 2 bases, leaving 16 bases between them. Per germline, CDR1 MNHEY and CDR2 SMNVEV (reference sequence). The CDR3 spells CASSLRPTSPYNEQFF. The CDR3 DNA reads as TGTGCCAGCAGTCTTAGACCCACATCTCCCTACAATGAGCAGTTCTTC.

This rearrangement joins TRBV5-1 to TRBJ2-7; D is uncertain. The V end lost 2 bases, the J end lost 3 bases, and 33 bases lay between the germline ends. Germline CDR1 reads SGHRS; CDR2 reads YFSETQ. This CDR3 contains 21 residues. This CDR3 reads CASSFSLMAGLSIRRSYEQYF. CDR3 coding DNA: TGCGCCAGCAGCTTTAGCCTCATGGCCGGCCTATCAATTAGACGGAGCTACGAGCAGTACTTC.

The CDR3 region has the DNA TGCGCCAGCAGCCAAGATAAACCCACAGATACGCAGTATTTT. The encoded protein is CASSQDKPTDTQYF. The rearrangement uses TRBV4-1 and TRBJ2-3, with D uncertain. Germline V gene data show CDR1 as MGHRA and CDR2 as YSYEKL. This CDR3 is 14 amino acids long. V lost 0 bases to trimming and J lost 2 bases, with 6 bases between them.

The J gene is TRBJ1-4, the V gene TRBV19; 10 positions match TRBD1. The V gene end was trimmed by 7 bases and the J gene end by 3 bases; junction bases not matched to a gene: 14. Germline assignment: CDR1 LNHDA and CDR2 SQIVND (reference sequence). The CDR3 loop spans 18 amino acids. The CDR3 region is CASTAVGTGVLANEKLFF. In DNA, the CDR3 is TGTGCCAGTACCGCCGTGGGGACAGGGGTTCTGGCTAATGAAAAACTGTTTTTT.